Reported below is one TCR beta chain. The protocol was immunoSEQ multiplex PCR, while the TCRdb copy is restricted to in-frame clones and leaves out a portion. Seen here are tens of thousands of clones, about 91% observed once, and the top ten hold roughly 0.2%. This sample is part of a study of T cell changes during pregnancy in multiple sclerosis. This CDR3 region has 15 residues. CDR1 and CDR2 from the germline V gene are MGHRA and YSYEKL. V trimming: 4 bases; J trimming: 4 bases; junction bases outside the gene matches: 7. V gene TRBV4-1 combines with J gene TRBJ1-2; 9 nucleotides match TRBD1. This clonotype was obtained from a female donor with multiple sclerosis, enrolled in a pregnancy study. Sequences were derived from CD4+ T cells from peripheral blood mononuclear cells, sampled in the second trimester of pregnancy. CDR3 bases: TGCGCCAGCAGCCCAGCACAGGGGGCCCTCTATGGCTACACCTTC. Its translation: CASSPAQGALYGYTF.